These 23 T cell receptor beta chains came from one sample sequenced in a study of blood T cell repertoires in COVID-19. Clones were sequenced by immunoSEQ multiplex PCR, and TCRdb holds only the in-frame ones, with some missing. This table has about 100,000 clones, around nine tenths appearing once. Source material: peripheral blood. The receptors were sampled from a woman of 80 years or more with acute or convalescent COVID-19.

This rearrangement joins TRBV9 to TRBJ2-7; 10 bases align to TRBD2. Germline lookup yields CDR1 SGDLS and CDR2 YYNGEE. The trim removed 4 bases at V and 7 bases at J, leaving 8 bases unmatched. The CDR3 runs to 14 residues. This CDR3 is CASSTGLAALEQYF. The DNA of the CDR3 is TGTGCCAGCAGCACCGGACTAGCGGCCCTGGAGCAGTACTTC.

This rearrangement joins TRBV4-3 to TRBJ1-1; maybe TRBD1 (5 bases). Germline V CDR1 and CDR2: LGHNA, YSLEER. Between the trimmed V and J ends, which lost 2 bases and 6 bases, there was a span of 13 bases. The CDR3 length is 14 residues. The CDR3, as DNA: TGCGCCAGCAGCCAAACGAACAGGTTGTCTGAAGCTTTCTTT. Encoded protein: CASSQTNRLSEAFF.

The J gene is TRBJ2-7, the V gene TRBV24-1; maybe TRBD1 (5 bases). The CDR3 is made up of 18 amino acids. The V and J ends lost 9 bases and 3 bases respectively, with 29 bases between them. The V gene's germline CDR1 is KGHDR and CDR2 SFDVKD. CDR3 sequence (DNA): TGTGCCACCGACGAACAAACCGACAGTCCCCCCCCCTACTACGAGCAGTACTTC. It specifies CATDEQTDSPPPYYEQYF.

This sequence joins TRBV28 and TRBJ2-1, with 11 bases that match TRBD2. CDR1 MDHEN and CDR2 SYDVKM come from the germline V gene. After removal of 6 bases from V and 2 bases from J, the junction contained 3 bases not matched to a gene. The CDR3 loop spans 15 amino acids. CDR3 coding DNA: TGTGCCAGCAGGGCTAGCGGGGGGACCTACAATGAGCAGTTCTTC. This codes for CASRASGGTYNEQFF.

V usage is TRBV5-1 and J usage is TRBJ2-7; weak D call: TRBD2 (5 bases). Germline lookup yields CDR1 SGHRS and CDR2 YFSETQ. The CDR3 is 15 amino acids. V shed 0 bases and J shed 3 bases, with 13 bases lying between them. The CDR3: CASSLAGGEGYEQYF. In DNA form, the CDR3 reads TGCGCCAGCAGCTTGGCCGGAGGAGAGGGCTACGAGCAGTACTTC.

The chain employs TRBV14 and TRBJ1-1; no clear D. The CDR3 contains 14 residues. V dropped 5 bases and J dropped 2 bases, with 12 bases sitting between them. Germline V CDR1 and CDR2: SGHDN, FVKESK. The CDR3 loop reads CASSLLQDNTEAFF. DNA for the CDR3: TGTGCCAGCAGCTTACTTCAGGATAACACTGAAGCTTTCTTT.

The CDR3 here is CASSAGQDPNYGYTF. In nucleotides, the CDR3 is TGTGCCAGCAGCGCCGGACAGGACCCTAACTATGGCTACACCTTC. V usage is TRBV21-1 and J usage is TRBJ1-2; the D call in the table, TRBD1, was not verified against the DNA. TRBV21-1 is a pseudogene. The CDR3 is 15 amino acids.

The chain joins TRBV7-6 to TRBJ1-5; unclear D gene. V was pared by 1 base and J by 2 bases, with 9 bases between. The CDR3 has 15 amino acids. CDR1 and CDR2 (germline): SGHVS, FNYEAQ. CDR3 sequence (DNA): TGTGCCAGCAGCTTAGTTTCTGGAGGCAATCAGCCCCAGCATTTT. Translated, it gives CASSLVSGGNQPQHF.

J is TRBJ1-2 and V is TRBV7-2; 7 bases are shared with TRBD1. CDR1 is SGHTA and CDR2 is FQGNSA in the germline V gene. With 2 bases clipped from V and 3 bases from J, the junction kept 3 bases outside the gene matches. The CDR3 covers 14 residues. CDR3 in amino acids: CASSLTGTDYGYTF. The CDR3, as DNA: TGTGCCAGCAGCTTAACCGGGACAGACTATGGCTACACCTTC.

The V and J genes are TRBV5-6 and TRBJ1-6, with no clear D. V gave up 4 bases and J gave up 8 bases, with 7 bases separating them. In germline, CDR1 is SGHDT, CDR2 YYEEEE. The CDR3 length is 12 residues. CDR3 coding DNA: TGTGCCAGCAGCGAGAGGGATTCACCCCTCCACTTT. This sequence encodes CASSERDSPLHF.

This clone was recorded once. CDR3 sequence reads: CASSLGRGRYEQYF. CDR3 sequence (DNA): TGTGCCAGCAGCTTAGGCAGGGGTCGCTACGAGCAGTACTTC. J is TRBJ2-7 and V is TRBV7-9; weak D call: TRBD1 (6 bases). This CDR3 has 14 residues. Germline V gene lookup returns CDR1 SEHNR and CDR2 FQNEAQ (reference sequence). V gave up 1 base and J gave up 3 bases, with 10 bases separating them.

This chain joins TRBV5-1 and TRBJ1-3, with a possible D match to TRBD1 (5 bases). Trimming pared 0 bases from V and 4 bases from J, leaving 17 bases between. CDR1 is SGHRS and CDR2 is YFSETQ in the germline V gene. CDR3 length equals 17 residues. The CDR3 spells CASSLEGPLSIGNTIYF. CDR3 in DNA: TGCGCCAGCAGCTTGGAGGGGCCGTTGTCGATAGGAAACACCATATATTTT.

CDR3 sequence reads: CASSLGQGANEQFF. In nucleotides, the CDR3 is TGTGCCAGCTCACTTGGACAGGGGGCGAATGAGCAGTTCTTC. The rearrangement uses TRBV18 and TRBJ2-1, with 11 bases lining up with TRBD1. There are 14 residues in the CDR3. Germline CDR1 reads KGHSH; CDR2 reads LQKENI. J lost 7 bases, V lost 4 bases, and 3 bases had no gene match.

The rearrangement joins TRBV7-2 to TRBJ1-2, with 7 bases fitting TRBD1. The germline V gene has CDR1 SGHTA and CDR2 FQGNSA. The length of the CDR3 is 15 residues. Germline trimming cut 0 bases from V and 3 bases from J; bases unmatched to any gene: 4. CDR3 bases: TGTGCCAGCAGCTTAGCGATTACAGGGGACTATGGCTACACCTTC. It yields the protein CASSLAITGDYGYTF. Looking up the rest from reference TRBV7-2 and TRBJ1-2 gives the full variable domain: GAGVSQSPSNKVTEKGKDVELRCDPISGHTALYWYRQSLGQGLEFLIYFQGNSAPDKSGLPSDRFSAERTGGSVSTLTIQRTQQEDSAVYLCASSLAITGDYGYTFGSGTRLTVV.

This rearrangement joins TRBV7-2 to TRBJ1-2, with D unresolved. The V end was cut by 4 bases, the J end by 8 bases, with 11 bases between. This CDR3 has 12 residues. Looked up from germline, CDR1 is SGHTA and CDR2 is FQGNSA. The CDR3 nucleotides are TGTGCCAGCAGCTCGTTCAGCGGAGGCTACACCTTC. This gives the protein CASSSFSGGYTF.

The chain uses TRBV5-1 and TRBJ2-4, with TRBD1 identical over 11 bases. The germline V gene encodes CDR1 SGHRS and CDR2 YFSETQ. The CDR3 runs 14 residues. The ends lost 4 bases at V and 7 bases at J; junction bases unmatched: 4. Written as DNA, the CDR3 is TGCGCCAGCAGCCCCAGGACAGGGGGCAACATTCAGTACTTC. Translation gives CASSPRTGGNIQYF.

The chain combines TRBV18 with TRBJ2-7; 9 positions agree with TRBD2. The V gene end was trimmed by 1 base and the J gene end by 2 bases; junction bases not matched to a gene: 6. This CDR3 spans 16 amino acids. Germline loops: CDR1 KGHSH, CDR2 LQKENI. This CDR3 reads CASSPRPASGTYEQYF. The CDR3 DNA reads TGTGCCAGCTCACCACGGCCGGCTAGCGGGACCTACGAGCAGTACTTC.

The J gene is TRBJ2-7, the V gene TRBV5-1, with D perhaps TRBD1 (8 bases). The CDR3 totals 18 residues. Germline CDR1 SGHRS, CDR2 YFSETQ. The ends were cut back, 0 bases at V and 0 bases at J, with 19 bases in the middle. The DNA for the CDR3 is TGCGCCAGCAGCTTGGCGGGGGGACAGGCCTCCTACTCCTACGAGCAGTACTTC. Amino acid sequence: CASSLAGGQASYSYEQYF.

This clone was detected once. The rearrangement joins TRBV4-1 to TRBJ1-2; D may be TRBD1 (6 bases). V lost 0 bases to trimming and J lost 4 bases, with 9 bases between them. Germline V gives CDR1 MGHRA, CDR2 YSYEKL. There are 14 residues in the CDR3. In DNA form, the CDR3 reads TGCGCCAGCAGCCAAGAAGACAGGACCTATGGCTACACCTTC. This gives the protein CASSQEDRTYGYTF.

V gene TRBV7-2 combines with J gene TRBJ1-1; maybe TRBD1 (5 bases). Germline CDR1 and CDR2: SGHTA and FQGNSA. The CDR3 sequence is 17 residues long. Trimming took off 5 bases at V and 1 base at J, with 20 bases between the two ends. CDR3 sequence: CASSIIILGLGNTEAFF. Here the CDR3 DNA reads TGTGCCAGCAGCATAATAATATTGGGACTTGGGAACACTGAAGCTTTCTTT.

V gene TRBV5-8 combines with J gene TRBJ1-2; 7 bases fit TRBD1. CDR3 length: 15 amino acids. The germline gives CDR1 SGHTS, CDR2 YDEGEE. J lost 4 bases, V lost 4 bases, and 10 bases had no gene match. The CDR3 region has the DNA TGTGCCAGCAGCCCCGGAGGGGGCGAAGGCTATGGCTACACCTTC. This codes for CASSPGGGEGYGYTF.

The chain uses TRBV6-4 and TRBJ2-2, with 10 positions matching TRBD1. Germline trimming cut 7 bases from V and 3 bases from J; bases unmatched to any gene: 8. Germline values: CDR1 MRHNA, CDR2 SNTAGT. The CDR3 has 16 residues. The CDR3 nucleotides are TGTGCCAGCACTGAGACAGGGGGCCGTGACACCGGGGAGCTGTTTTTT. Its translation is CASTETGGRDTGELFF.

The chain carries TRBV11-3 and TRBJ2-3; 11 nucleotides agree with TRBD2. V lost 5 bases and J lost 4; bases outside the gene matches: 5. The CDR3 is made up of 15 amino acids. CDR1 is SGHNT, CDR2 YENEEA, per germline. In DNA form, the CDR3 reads TGTGCCAGCAGCCCTTATAGCGGGGGGGCAGATACGCAGTATTTT. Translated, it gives CASSPYSGGADTQYF.